This T cell receptor beta chain emerged from a study of shared clonotypes between healthy human individuals. The overall study: Donors were two women and three men aged 18 to 49. Study conclusions and caveats: Generation probabilities were higher for clonotypes shared across all four sorted-subset donors than for unshared ones.

At a deep level, the assay was run. TCRdb's copy holds only in-frame clones and misses some; the assay was immunoSEQ multiplex PCR. The data show some 1 million clones, 70% to 80% seen once. For this clone: Its antigen is unknown.

Germline CDR1 reads MNHEY; CDR2 reads SMNVEV (reference sequence). Trimming pared 1 base from V and 5 bases from J, leaving 9 bases between. The CDR3 covers 13 residues. The source is a man between 18 and 35 years old in good health. The sample taken for sequencing was memory CD4+ T cells sorted from blood. The subset here: CD45RA-negative fraction. This chain uses TRBV27 with TRBJ2-7, with D uncertain. The CDR3 loop reads CASSLYNRHEQYF. The DNA for the CDR3 is TGTGCCAGCAGTTTATACAATCGTCACGAGCAGTACTTC.